The 23 T cell receptor beta chains listed next were all sequenced from one sample in a study of cytomegalovirus exposure and HLA in healthy donors. The PCR was carried out with 60 Vbeta primers and 13 Jbeta primers. This table comes from immunoSEQ multiplex PCR, and its TCRdb copy is limited to in-frame clones, with some not included. Reported are roughly 100,000 clones; the ten largest clones contain roughly 15%. The specimen was PBMCs. These receptors were obtained from a man aged 50-59 years in good health and CMV-seropositive.

Details on this clone: The same CDR3 is also encoded by other DNA sequences in this sample. This chain joins TRBV30 and TRBJ1-5; D gene unclear. Germline CDR1 and CDR2: GTSNPN and SVGIG (reference sequence). The CDR3 extends over 13 amino acids. The V end was cut by 0 bases, the J end by 4 bases, with 7 bases between. CDR3: CAWSVRGNQPQHF. The CDR3 nucleotides are TGTGCCTGGAGTGTACGAGGGAATCAGCCCCAGCATTTT.

This rearrangement joins TRBV7-2 to TRBJ2-7; 9 bases are a match to TRBD1. The CDR3 runs to 14 residues. J gave up 5 bases and V 7 bases, and 9 bases lay outside the gene matches. CDR1 and CDR2 (germline): SGHTA, FQGNSA. The CDR3 DNA sequence: TGTGCCAGCATGGTGGGACAGGGTAGGGACGAGCAGTACTTC. This sequence encodes CASMVGQGRDEQYF.

The chain combines TRBV4-2 with TRBJ1-1; 8 nucleotides match TRBD1. This CDR3 is built from 13 residues. Germline assignment: CDR1 LGHNA and CDR2 YNFKEQ. Trimming cost V 3 bases and J 11 bases; bases outside gene matches: 8. CDR3 DNA: TGTGCCAGCAGCCAGCCCTCGACAGGGGTTGCTTTCTTT. Translation gives CASSQPSTGVAFF.

The genes are TRBV6-4 and TRBJ2-3, with 10 bases lining up with TRBD2. From germline, CDR1 is MRHNA and CDR2 SNTAGT. The CDR3 length is 14 residues. With V trimmed by 4 bases and J by 6 bases, 4 bases remained unmatched. CDR3 amino acids: CASSVASGSDTQYF. The CDR3 nucleotides are TGTGCCAGCAGTGTTGCTAGCGGGAGTGATACGCAGTATTTT.

The chain couples TRBV28 to TRBJ2-7, with TRBD2 as a possible D gene (6 bases). The V gene's germline CDR1 is MDHEN and CDR2 SYDVKM. The CDR3 is 13 residues long. V lost 6 bases, J lost 0 bases, and 9 bases lay in between. The CDR3 DNA follows: TGTGCCAGCAGGGCTAGCGTCTCCTACGAGCAGTACTTC. This gives the protein CASRASVSYEQYF. Combining the CDR3 with reference TRBV28 and TRBJ2-7 gives the whole variable domain DVKVTQSSRYLVKRTGEKVFLECVQDMDHENMFWYRQDPGLGLRLIYFSYDVKMKEKGDIPEGYSVSREKKERFSLILESASTNQTSMYLCASRASVSYEQYFGPGTRLTVT.

The J gene is TRBJ1-1, the V gene TRBV19, with 8 nucleotides matching TRBD1. With V trimmed by 1 base and J by 6 bases, 7 bases remained unmatched. CDR1 and CDR2 (germline): LNHDA, SQIVND (reference sequence). CDR3 length equals 15 residues. CDR3 sequence: CASSIGIGQGAEAFF. The DNA of the CDR3 is TGTGCCAGTAGTATAGGAATCGGACAGGGCGCTGAAGCTTTCTTT.

On this clone: The sample has other DNA sequences that encode this CDR3 too. The CDR3 loop is CASSANRGWESGYTF. The CDR3 coding sequence is TGTGCCAGTAGTGCCAACAGGGGCTGGGAGTCGGGCTACACCTTC. The chain carries TRBV19 and TRBJ1-2; TRBD1 matches at 7 bases. Trimming at V came to 5 bases and at J to 8 bases, leaving 14 bases not matched to a gene. CDR1 is LNHDA, CDR2 SQIVND, per germline (reference sequence). CDR3 length: 15 residues. The whole variable domain, filled in from reference TRBV19 and TRBJ1-2, reads DGGITQSPKYLFRKEGQNVTLSCEQNLNHDAMYWYRQDPGQGLRLIYYSQIVNDFQKGDIAEGYSVSREKKESFPLTVTSAQKNPTAFYLCASSANRGWESGYTFGSGTRLTVV.

CDR3 sequence (DNA): TGCGCCAGCAGTTCGGGACTAGCTTACAATGAGCAGTTCTTC. As protein: CASSSGLAYNEQFF. The genes are TRBV5-1 and TRBJ2-1; 9 bases agree with TRBD2. This CDR3 spans 14 amino acids. Per the germline V gene, CDR1 is SGHRS and CDR2 is YFSETQ. Trimming removed 5 bases from V and 4 bases from J; junction bases left unmatched: 4.

The chain carries TRBV19 and TRBJ2-5, with a possible D match to TRBD2 (6 bases). Germline loops: CDR1 LNHDA, CDR2 SQIVND (reference sequence). This CDR3 is 13 amino acids long. Trimming removed 6 bases from V and 7 bases from J, with 15 bases in between. The CDR3 DNA reads TGTGCCAGTAGACCGGGGGTGTTGGGGACCCAGTACTTC. Amino acid sequence: CASRPGVLGTQYF. Complete variable domain (other parts from reference TRBV19 and TRBJ2-5): DGGITQSPKYLFRKEGQNVTLSCEQNLNHDAMYWYRQDPGQGLRLIYYSQIVNDFQKGDIAEGYSVSREKKESFPLTVTSAQKNPTAFYLCASRPGVLGTQYFGPGTRLLVL.

The rearrangement uses TRBV5-4 and TRBJ1-2, with 7 nucleotides matching TRBD1. V was clipped by 4 bases and J by 4 bases; unmatched bases: 4. CDR3 size: 13 residues. CDR1 and CDR2 (germline): SGHNT, YYREEE (reference sequence). The CDR3 loop reads CASSPGQSYGYTF. CDR3 DNA: TGTGCCAGCAGCCCGGGACAGAGCTATGGCTACACCTTC.

This chain joins TRBV6-1 and TRBJ2-1; 7 positions agree with TRBD2. V dropped 2 bases and J dropped 4; count of bases not matched to a gene: 8. CDR3 length: 16 amino acids. Germline loops: CDR1 MNHNS, CDR2 SASEGT. The CDR3 nucleotides read TGTGCCAGCAGTGAAATCTGGAGCGGGGAATACAATGAGCAGTTCTTC. It codes for CASSEIWSGEYNEQFF.

The V gene is TRBV30, the J gene TRBJ2-7; possible D gene TRBD2, 6 bases. The CDR3 sequence is 13 residues long. Trimming pared 4 bases from V and 2 bases from J, leaving 12 bases between. Per the germline V gene, CDR1 is GTSNPN and CDR2 is SVGIG (reference sequence). The CDR3 loop is CAWNPPGAYEQYF. The CDR3 DNA sequence: TGTGCCTGGAATCCCCCGGGAGCCTACGAGCAGTACTTC.

This chain joins TRBV7-9 and TRBJ2-2; possibly TRBD1 for D (6 bases). This CDR3 is 16 amino acids long. CDR1 and CDR2 from the germline V gene are SEHNR and FQNEAQ (reference sequence). The ends were cut back, 1 base at V and 4 bases at J, with 13 bases in the middle. CDR3 loop: CASSLGRQGLTGELFF. The CDR3 nucleotides are TGTGCCAGCAGCTTAGGTCGGCAGGGGCTCACCGGGGAGCTGTTTTTT.

CDR3 in DNA: TGTGCCAGCTCAGGGGACATGAACACTGAAGCTTTCTTT. It translates to CASSGDMNTEAFF. This chain connects TRBV18 to TRBJ1-1, with D possibly being TRBD1 (6 bases). The germline CDR1 and CDR2 sequences are KGHSH and LQKENI. V lost 5 bases, J lost 0 bases, and 7 bases lay in between. The CDR3 is 13 residues long.

The genes are TRBV4-2 and TRBJ1-2; D remains ambiguous. In germline, CDR1 is LGHNA, CDR2 YNFKEQ. This CDR3 has 13 residues. V gave up 1 base and J gave up 8 bases, with 11 bases separating them. CDR3 bases: TGTGCCAGCAGCCAAGTCGAGGTTCGAGGCTACACCTTC. Translating gives CASSQVEVRGYTF.

This chain uses TRBV18 with TRBJ1-4; D unclear. Germline-derived CDR1 and CDR2 are KGHSH and LQKENI. The CDR3 length is 13 residues. Deletions cut 4 bases from V and 5 bases from J, with 8 bases between. The CDR3 here is CASSRGENEKLFF. CDR3 sequence (DNA): TGTGCCAGCTCACGGGGAGAGAATGAAAAACTGTTTTTT.

The chain is built from TRBV27 and TRBJ1-1; 10 bases are a match to TRBD1. J gave up 10 bases and V 5 bases, and 10 bases lay outside the gene matches. CDR1 is MNHEY, CDR2 SMNVEV, per germline (reference sequence). The CDR3 covers 14 residues. The CDR3 here is CASSTLPGQGRAFF. CDR3 bases: TGTGCCAGCAGTACTCTTCCGGGACAGGGGAGAGCTTTCTTT.

The chain joins TRBV27 to TRBJ2-7; D is perhaps TRBD1 (5 bases). There are 12 residues in the CDR3. Germline V CDR1 and CDR2: MNHEY, SMNVEV (reference sequence). V was pared by 7 bases and J by 2 bases, with 9 bases between. This CDR3 reads CASKGLAYEQYF. DNA of the CDR3: TGTGCCAGCAAGGGGTTGGCCTACGAGCAGTACTTC.

The chain uses TRBV7-9 and TRBJ2-1, with TRBD1 matching over 10 bases. The CDR3 consists of 16 residues. Germline V CDR1 and CDR2: SEHNR, FQNEAQ (reference sequence). J gave up 4 bases and V 4 bases, and 7 bases lay outside the gene matches. DNA for the CDR3: TGTGCCAGCAGCTACAGAGACAGGGGGCGATACAATGAGCAGTTCTTC. Amino acids: CASSYRDRGRYNEQFF.

The chain combines TRBV9 with TRBJ2-7, with D tentatively TRBD2 (5 bases). Per germline, CDR1 SGDLS and CDR2 YYNGEE. The CDR3 has 14 residues. V lost 4 bases and J 2 bases, leaving 13 bases between the germline ends. The CDR3 sequence: CASSSRAETYEQYF. CDR3 coding DNA: TGTGCCAGCAGCTCCCGAGCGGAGACCTACGAGCAGTACTTC.

The chain carries TRBV10-3 and TRBJ2-4; D not certain. The length of the CDR3 is 16 residues. V dropped 0 bases and J dropped 1 base, with 10 bases sitting between them. Germline values: CDR1 ENHRY, CDR2 SYGVKD. The CDR3 nucleotides read TGTGCCATCAGTGAGTCCGGTGGGCTGGCCAAAAACATTCAGTACTTC. Translated, it gives CAISESGGLAKNIQYF.

V is TRBV30 and J is TRBJ2-1; 9 bases are shared with TRBD2. The CDR3 totals 14 residues. With 2 bases clipped from V and 9 bases from J, the junction kept 8 bases outside the gene matches. Germline values: CDR1 GTSNPN, CDR2 SVGIG (reference sequence). The DNA for the CDR3 is TGTGCCTGGAGTCTTGCGGGAGGGCCGAGTGAGCAGTTCTTC. Translating gives CAWSLAGGPSEQFF.

This clone is identified as medium-sized from frequency. The chain links TRBV6-5 to TRBJ2-1; TRBD2 is a possible D gene (5 bases). This CDR3 contains 14 residues. The germline gives CDR1 MNHEY, CDR2 SVGAGI. V lost 7 bases to trimming and J lost 0 bases, with 10 bases between them. The CDR3 region has the DNA TGTGCCAGCACCCCGGGGTTCTCCTACAATGAGCAGTTCTTC. This codes for CASTPGFSYNEQFF.